This passage covers 8 T cell receptor beta chains from one sample sequenced in a study of beta chain features in type 1 diabetes. Overall study results and limits: Across all four CD4+ subsets, people with type 1 diabetes showed modestly shorter TCRB CDR3s.

What was sequenced were expressed TCRB transcripts, since all of the isolated RNA had been reverse transcribed. Measured with immunoSEQ multiplex PCR; TCRdb has only the in-frame clones, and not every one. The sample records under 250,000 clones, 11% to 15% being singletons. For these receptors, no antigen is known. Source material: naive CD4+ T cells from blood. The receptors were gathered from a man aged 30 to 45 with type 1 diabetes.

This chain uses TRBV6-1 with TRBJ1-1, with 9 bases identical to TRBD1. With 6 bases clipped from V and 4 bases from J, the junction kept 6 bases outside the gene matches. From germline, CDR1 is MNHNS and CDR2 SASEGT. The CDR3 consists of 14 residues. CDR3 protein: CASREQGAFTEAFF. The CDR3 region has the DNA TGTGCCAGCAGGGAACAGGGGGCGTTCACTGAAGCTTTCTTT.

The CDR3 is CASSRSRDRDYEQYF. In nucleotides, the CDR3 is TGTGCCAGCAGCCGTAGCCGGGACAGAGACTACGAGCAGTACTTC. The gene calls are TRBV11-2 and TRBJ2-7, with 7 bases identical to TRBD1. The CDR3 is 15 amino acids. The V gene end was trimmed by 5 bases and the J gene end by 3 bases; junction bases not matched to a gene: 10. Germline lookup yields CDR1 SGHAT and CDR2 FQNNGV.

This chain links TRBV10-3 with TRBJ2-1; 10 bases are a match to TRBD2. The CDR3 spans 15 residues. The trim removed 7 bases at V and 5 bases at J, leaving 8 bases unmatched. CDR1 is ENHRY, CDR2 SYGVKD, per germline. The CDR3 DNA follows: TGTGCCATCACCGATCGGACTAGCGGACACAATGAGCAGTTCTTC. Translated, it gives CAITDRTSGHNEQFF.

The rearrangement links TRBV5-1 to TRBJ1-4; perhaps TRBD1 as D (6 bases). Trimming left V 2 bases short and J 3 bases short, with 14 bases between. This CDR3 region has 16 residues. Germline CDR1 reads SGHRS; CDR2 reads YFSETQ. Written as DNA, the CDR3 is TGCGCCAGCAGCTTAGCTGCGACAGGACCTAATGAAAAACTGTTTTTT. It codes for CASSLAATGPNEKLFF.

The rearrangement uses TRBV18 and TRBJ1-1; 11 nucleotides agree with TRBD1. V was pared by 6 bases and J by 4 bases, with 4 bases of the junction left unmatched. Germline V CDR1 and CDR2: KGHSH, LQKENI. CDR3 size: 14 residues. CDR3 amino acids: CASSHGQGATEAFF. The CDR3 region has the DNA TGTGCCAGCTCCCACGGACAGGGGGCCACTGAAGCTTTCTTT.

V gene TRBV25-1 combines with J gene TRBJ1-2; possibly TRBD1 for D (6 bases). The germline V and J ends were trimmed by 5 bases and 2 bases, with 9 bases remaining between them. Germline V gene sequence: CDR1 MGHDK, CDR2 SYGVNS. This CDR3 has 13 residues. DNA for the CDR3: TGTGCCAGCAGTTTCCAGGGGAACTATGGCTACACCTTC. Translating it yields CASSFQGNYGYTF.

This clone turned up a few times. The V gene is TRBV29-1, the J gene TRBJ1-4; the D gene is possibly TRBD1 (6 bases). This CDR3 has 14 amino acids. The germline V gene encodes CDR1 SQVTM and CDR2 ANQGSEA. V shed 4 bases and J shed 4 bases, with 13 bases lying between them. The CDR3 sequence: CSVGKTGYNEKLFF. Written as DNA, the CDR3 is TGCAGCGTTGGCAAGACAGGCTATAATGAAAAACTGTTTTTT.

This clone was seen more than once but under ten times. The CDR3 is CASSWESSGNIQYF. The CDR3 region has the DNA TGTGCCAGCAGCTGGGAAAGCAGCGGGAACATTCAGTACTTC. The V and J genes are TRBV7-8 and TRBJ2-4, with D possibly matching TRBD2 (6 bases). V was clipped by 4 bases and J by 7 bases, with 14 bases between them. CDR3 length: 14 residues. Germline lookup yields CDR1 SGHVS and CDR2 FQNEAQ.